This T cell receptor beta chain was recorded in a study of CD8 T cells in Susac syndrome. Looking at the study overall: Of the sequenced Susac syndrome patients, more than five had active disease and fewer than 10 were in remission. At blood draw, Susac syndrome patients were therapy-naive, on corticosteroids, or on intravenous immunoglobulin alone.

CDR1 LNHNV and CDR2 YYDKDF come from the germline V gene (reference sequence). J was trimmed by 2 bases and V by 1 base; bases with no gene match: 9. The CDR3 totals 17 residues. With random hexamers, 0.5 to 1 ug RNA was reverse transcribed. With immunoSEQ multiplex PCR, TCR beta CDR3 was amplified across 54 Vbeta and 13 Jbeta. A single record per CDR3 protein comes from TCRdb applying MiXCR to the immunoSEQ multiplex PCR reads. The data contain about 160,000 distinct CDR3 sequences, 90% to 97% of them singletons. Recently defined diagnostic criteria classed the Susac syndrome patients as definite or probable.

Input material: CD4+ T cells from PBMCs. J is TRBJ2-5 and V is TRBV15; 8 bases agree with TRBD2. The sequence was obtained from a human donor with Susac syndrome. CDR3 nucleotides: TGTGCCACCAGCAGAGGTGCGGGGGGACTACTACAAGAGACCCAGTACTTC. This sequence encodes CATSRGAGGLLQETQYF.